A selection of T cell receptor beta chains follows, all from one sample in a study of blood T cell repertoires in COVID-19. Clones were read by immunoSEQ multiplex PCR, and TCRdb kept only the in-frame ones, dropping some. In the table there are 250,000 to 350,000 clones, around 90% of which are singletons. The source material was peripheral blood. Every receptor here comes from a middle-aged woman who had recovered from COVID-19. CDR3s include the opening cysteine and the closing phenylalanine or tryptophan. The order of the fields is V gene, clone size, J gene, D gene, CDR3 DNA, CDR3 protein. A D gene is named only where the DNA matches it firmly. A clone size is listed for some rows: how often the clone was seen (once, few, many), or a class if it is expanded.

TRBV24-1	once	TRBJ2-1	.	TGTGCCACCAGTGATTCCCAGGCCTCCTACAATGAGCAGTTCTTC	CATSDSQASYNEQFF
TRBV4-1	.	TRBJ2-7	.	TGCGCCAGCAGCCAAGGCCAATGGGGGGGCGGGGGCCAAGAGGAGCAGTACTTC	CASSQGQWGGGGQEEQYF
TRBV30	.	TRBJ1-6	.	TGTGCCCACGGGACTGGGAATTCACCCCTCCACTTT	CAHGTGNSPLHF
TRBV2	.	TRBJ2-2	TRBD2	TGTGCCAGCAGCCAAGGACTAGCCTCGGGGACCGGGGAGCTGTTTTTT	CASSQGLASGTGELFF
TRBV5-1	.	TRBJ1-2	.	TGCGCCAGCAGCACGGGGACACCTAACTATGGCTACACCTTC	CASSTGTPNYGYTF
TRBV18	.	TRBJ2-1	TRBD2	TGTGCCAGCTCACCATCTAGCGGGACCTACAATGAGCAGTTCTTC	CASSPSSGTYNEQFF
TRBV11-2	.	TRBJ1-1	.	TGTGCCAGCAGCTCAAGACACCCGAACACTGAAGCTTTCTTT	CASSSRHPNTEAFF
TRBV15	.	TRBJ1-5	.	TGTGCCACCAGCCCAAACACAAATCAGCCCCAGCATTTT	CATSPNTNQPQHF
TRBV11-2	many	TRBJ2-7	TRBD2	TGTGCCAGCAGCCGCGGGGGTCTCGGGGAGCAGTACTTC	CASSRGGLGEQYF
TRBV27	.	TRBJ2-7	TRBD2	TGTGCCAGCAGTTTGAAAGCGGGAGCGAACGAGCAGTACTTC	CASSLKAGANEQYF
TRBV2	.	TRBJ1-4	TRBD1	TGTGCCAGCAGTCATCCGGGACAGTTGGAGGAAAAACTGTTTTTT	CASSHPGQLEEKLFF
TRBV5-4	.	TRBJ2-7	.	TGTGCCAGCAGCCAGAGCCGGGACGAGCAGTACTTC	CASSQSRDEQYF
TRBV27	.	TRBJ1-1	.	TGTGCCAGCAGTTTAATGGCAGGGGAGGGGACTGAAGCTTTCTTT	CASSLMAGEGTEAFF
TRBV28	.	TRBJ2-7	TRBD2	TGTGCCAGTTCATTCGGGACTAGCGGAGCAAAAAGTCACACCCAGTACTTC	CASSFGTSGAKSHTQYF
TRBV7-3	.	TRBJ2-7	TRBD2	TGTGCCAGCAGCTTCACGGAGGGAGGGAGCGAGCAGTACTTC	CASSFTEGGSEQYF
TRBV28	once	TRBJ2-3	TRBD1	TGTGCCAGCAGTTTCCCCACAGGGACAGAGTGGTATTTT	CASSFPTGTEWYF
TRBV2	.	TRBJ2-7	.	TGTGCCAGCAATAGACAGCCTACCTACGAGCAGTACTTC	CASNRQPTYEQYF
TRBV11-2	.	TRBJ2-1	.	TGTGCCAGCAGCCGTAGCATTGAGCAGTTCTTC	CASSRSIEQFF
TRBV27	.	TRBJ2-3	.	TGTGCCAGCAGAATCGGAGATACGCAGTATTTT	CASRIGDTQYF
TRBV10-3	.	TRBJ1-3	.	TGTGCCATCAGTGACTTGACAGGTAGCTCTGGAAACACCATATATTTT	CAISDLTGSSGNTIYF
TRBV7-9	.	TRBJ2-1	.	TGTGCCAGCAGCCCGATGGGGGGGCCGGAGGCTGAGCAGTTCTTC	CASSPMGGPEAEQFF
TRBV25-1	.	TRBJ2-3	TRBD1	TGTGCCAGCAGTGAATCCGGACAGGGGCGGGATACGCAGTATTTT	CASSESGQGRDTQYF